This T cell receptor (beta chain) was found in a study of identical twins (dated by TCRdb to the mid-2010s). Looking at the study overall: To test whether fetal clonotypes persist, this study deep-sequenced TCR alpha and beta repertoires from monozygotic twins, from unrelated adults of various ages, and from cord blood. To rule out contamination, the twin experiments were replicated at different times with different library preparation protocols. On the study overall, not on this receptor specifically: Out-of-frame TCR alpha sharing in monozygotic twins was systematically underestimated by recombination models, whereas sharing between unrelated individuals was in agreement with the recombination models. A weaker excess of twin sharing was found in beta out-of-frame sequences because the signal-to-noise ratio was lowered by fewer shared sequences. Zero-insertion analyses could be partly confounded by invariant T cells such as MAIT and iNKT, though diverse VJ usage argued against such confounding for most clonotypes. Because the same donors could not be followed over many years, conclusions were based on cross-sectional statistical analysis. Abundant cord blood beta clonotypes carried fewer insertions; young adult naive repertoires showed a weaker similar trend, while memory repertoires showed none. Compared with coincidental sharing between unrelated individuals, out-of-frame TCR alpha sequences shared between twins had an excess of sequences with low generation probability.

A note on this clonotype: Its cognate antigen has yet to be identified. Per-base qualities were not stored, and no clone one base away is much larger.

The receptor library was made with 5' RACE. TCRdb records Illumina HiSeq 2000 as the sequencer. A universal primer binding site was added through template switching, and the final cDNA carried a unique molecular identifier so that TCR cDNA molecules could be counted accurately. Specific primers in the conserved constant-segment region were used to synthesize first-strand cDNA for TCR alpha and beta chains. To control for contamination, each cDNA library was double barcoded with a SMART-Mk sample barcode plus Illumina barcodes. TruSeq adapter sequences along with Illumina sample barcodes were introduced in two successive PCR steps. The TCR alpha and beta cDNA libraries were sequenced on the Illumina HiSeq platform using custom primers. Per the original workflow: Raw reads were processed with MiGEC to extract unique molecular identifiers, and MiXCR was used to determine CDR3 positions. Recombination models were inferred per individual with the repgenHMM and IGoR tools using an EM algorithm. The analysis of shared clonotypes was done with the tcR package in R, with sharing normalized by the product of cloneset sizes. Out-of-frame nonproductive sequences were analyzed to study raw recombination free of thymic and clonal selection effects. TCRdb cleaned the public reads at Q25 with fastp, built clones with MiXCR and kept in-frame beta chains. Rows merge per CDR3 protein into single entries with the most common DNA and genes. The V and J calls were not made by the authors but by TCRdb's processing. The sample records about 220,000 distinct CDR3 sequences, 7.5% of which are singletons. The ten largest clones add up to more than 1.5% of the sample.

Here V drops 3 bases and J drops 3 bases, and the junction holds 2 bases not matched to any gene. There are 14 amino acids in the CDR3, from cysteine to phenylalanine inclusive. Only CDR3 DNA is held: 42 bases, read in frame from base 1. Reading the germline V gene (reference sequence) gives CDR1 SGHKS and CDR2 YYEKEE. All donors were healthy Caucasians. Three pairs of female monozygotic twins, all aged 18 to 29 years, were included in the twin cohort. Miltenyi CD45RO+ enrichment and human naive T-cell isolation kits were used to isolate memory (CD45RO+) and naive T cells from PBMC. The sample was also linked to a second study, of yellow fever vaccine responses in identical twins. Taken from the second paper: The T cell response to vaccination in identical twins was reported by the authors to appear partly convergent and partly personalized. In identical twins, the study followed T cell clones that responded to the vaccine with precision.

This sequence uses TRBV5-5 and TRBJ1-4; a stretch of 7 junction bases matches TRBD1. This TCR derives from a woman in her late teens or twenties in good health. Specimen: memory (CD45RO+) T cells sorted from blood. The meaning of the sample's cell subset or site label: CD45RO+ enriched T cells. The nucleotides are TGTGCCAGCAGCTGGGGACAGTCTAATGAAAAACTGTTTTTT. It codes for CASSWGQSNEKLFF.